This entry lists 6 T cell receptor beta chains sequenced from one sample in a study of blood T cell repertoires in COVID-19. The method was immunoSEQ multiplex PCR; TCRdb's version includes in-frame clones alone and lacks a portion of them. The table has around 500,000 clones, less than 90% seen once. Material for sequencing was PBMCs or T cells enriched from blood (not recorded which). The receptors originated from a woman aged 60-75 years who had recovered from COVID-19.

CDR3 coding DNA: TGTGCCAGCAGCTTAAGTGGCAGGGGGCAGTACGAGCAGTACGTC. Its translation: CASSLSGRGQYEQYV. V usage is TRBV11-2 and J usage is TRBJ2-7, with 8 bases identical to TRBD1. Trimming took 2 bases from V and 4 from J; bases not matched to a gene: 7. Germline-derived CDR1 and CDR2 are SGHAT and FQNNGV. The CDR3 length is 15 residues.

The chain links TRBV11-2 to TRBJ1-4; maybe TRBD1 (6 bases). Germline CDR1 reads SGHAT; CDR2 reads FQNNGV. The CDR3 consists of 17 residues. V was cut by 0 bases and J by 8 bases, with 19 bases left in between. DNA for the CDR3: TGTGCCAGCAGCTTAGATTATGATCGGCCAGGGGTAGAAAAACTGTTTTTT. Residues: CASSLDYDRPGVEKLFF. Variable domain in full (rest from reference TRBV11-2 and TRBJ1-4): EAGVAQSPRYKIIEKRQSVAFWCNPISGHATLYWYQQILGQGPKLLIQFQNNGVVDDSQLPKDRFSAERLKGVDSTLKIQPAKLEDSAVYLCASSLDYDRPGVEKLFFGSGTQLSVL.

V and J are TRBV20-1 and TRBJ1-1; tentative D call: TRBD1 (5 bases). The germline V gene has CDR1 DFQATT and CDR2 SNEGSKA (reference sequence). The CDR3 spans 11 residues. Trimming took off 7 bases at V and 5 bases at J, with 11 bases between the two ends. The CDR3 DNA reads as TGCAGTGGGCAGGGTGAGACTGAAGCTTTCTTT. Its translation: CSGQGETEAFF.

V gene TRBV7-9 combines with J gene TRBJ2-1; 12 bases line up with TRBD2. The germline gives CDR1 SEHNR, CDR2 FQNEAQ (reference sequence). CDR3 size: 18 residues. The V and J ends lost 5 bases and 0 bases, in that order; junction bases with no gene match: 8. CDR3 nucleotides: TGTGCCAGCAGCCCCGGACTAGCGGGGCCGCGCTCCTACAATGAGCAGTTCTTC. Its protein is CASSPGLAGPRSYNEQFF.

J is TRBJ1-4 and V is TRBV2; possible D gene TRBD1, 6 bases. Between the trimmed V and J ends, which lost 11 bases and 2 bases, there was a span of 12 bases. The CDR3 loop spans 13 amino acids. The germline V gene has CDR1 SNHLY and CDR2 FYNNEI. CDR3 nucleotides: TGTGCCGGACAGAGGGGGACTAATGAAAAACTGTTTTTT. Translation gives CAGQRGTNEKLFF.

The V gene is TRBV6-4, the J gene TRBJ2-1; 9 bases are shared with TRBD1. This CDR3 has 15 amino acids. After removal of 3 bases from V and 6 bases from J, the junction contained 6 bases not matched to a gene. Germline loops: CDR1 MRHNA, CDR2 SNTAGT. The CDR3 reads CASSDQQGAINEQFF. The CDR3, as DNA: TGTGCCAGCAGTGATCAACAGGGGGCAATCAATGAGCAGTTCTTC.